This TCR beta chain was recovered during a study of blood T cell repertoires in COVID-19. Study-level background: The analysed material was cDNA or gDNA that came from T cells, B-cell-depleted T cells, or PBMCs.

The assay was immunoSEQ multiplex PCR, and TCRdb's table has in-frame clones only and misses some. The data contain under 300,000 clones, 79% of them singletons. Germline V gene lookup returns CDR1 SGDLS and CDR2 YYNGEE. The V and J ends lost 2 bases and 2 bases respectively, with 7 bases between them. This CDR3 has 13 amino acids. This clone came up a few times. Specimen: peripheral blood. This chain joins TRBV9 and TRBJ1-2; D uncertain. This clonotype was obtained from a woman in her forties with active or convalescent COVID-19. CDR3 in DNA: TGTGCCAGCAGCGTTTCAGGAAACTATGGCTACACCTTC. It is translated as CASSVSGNYGYTF. Full variable domain (remainder filled in from reference TRBV9 and TRBJ1-2): DSGVTQTPKHLITATGQRVTLRCSPRSGDLSVYWYQQSLDQGLQFLIQYYNGEERAKGNILERFSAQQFPDLHSELNLSSLELGDSALYFCASSVSGNYGYTFGSGTRLTVV.